The 25 T cell receptor beta chains below all came from one sample that was sequenced in a study of cytomegalovirus exposure and HLA in healthy donors. In the PCR, 60 Vbeta and 13 Jbeta primers were used. Sequenced by immunoSEQ multiplex PCR; TCRdb stores in-frame clones only, minus some. In total, the table holds over 45,000 clones. The sample was PBMCs. These receptor sequences come from a woman younger than 35 in good health and CMV-seronegative.

The CDR3 spells CASSFGRAQTEAFF. For the CDR3, the DNA is TGTGCCAGCAGCTTCGGCAGGGCTCAGACTGAAGCTTTCTTT. The chain is built from TRBV7-9 and TRBJ1-1, with D possibly TRBD1 on 5 matching bases. The germline gives CDR1 SEHNR, CDR2 FQNEAQ (reference sequence). The germline V and J ends were trimmed by 3 bases and 5 bases, with 13 bases remaining between them. This CDR3 contains 14 residues.

The chain employs TRBV5-4 and TRBJ2-1; maybe TRBD1 (6 bases). The CDR3 is made up of 13 amino acids. Germline V gives CDR1 SGHNT, CDR2 YYREEE (reference sequence). V shed 3 bases and J shed 6 bases, with 10 bases lying between them. As DNA, the CDR3 is TGTGCCAGCAGCTACCGGGACATCAATGAGCAGTTCTTC. Translated: CASSYRDINEQFF.

This chain connects TRBV19 to TRBJ1-5, with D uncertain. Trimming shortened V by 5 bases and J by 0 bases, and 5 bases separated the two germline ends. Looked up from germline, CDR1 is LNHDA and CDR2 is SQIVND (reference sequence). The CDR3 loop spans 13 amino acids. DNA for the CDR3: TGTGCCAGTAGTGCCTATAGCAATCAGCCCCAGCATTTT. Translation gives CASSAYSNQPQHF.

This chain uses TRBV6-6 with TRBJ1-5; the D is unclear. Trimming pared 6 bases from V and 6 bases from J, leaving 12 bases between. The CDR3 is 13 amino acids. CDR1 and CDR2 from the germline V gene are MNHNY and SVGAGI (reference sequence). CDR3 bases: TGTGCCAGCAGCCTTGAGGGATTTCAGCCCCAGCATTTT. Amino acid sequence: CASSLEGFQPQHF.

The chain carries TRBV19 and TRBJ1-1; D uncertain. The V and J ends lost 8 bases and 1 base respectively, with 11 bases between them. There are 13 residues in the CDR3. From germline, CDR1 is LNHDA and CDR2 SQIVND (reference sequence). CDR3 loop: CASLGRGNTEAFF. The CDR3 bases are TGTGCCAGTCTCGGGCGGGGGAACACTGAAGCTTTCTTT.

The chain uses TRBV5-4 and TRBJ2-3, with 8 nucleotides matching TRBD1. Trimming removed 2 bases from V and 5 bases from J; junction bases left unmatched: 10. Germline V gene sequence: CDR1 SGHNT, CDR2 YYREEE (reference sequence). The CDR3 runs 16 residues. This CDR3 is CASSFGMTGALDTQYF. CDR3 in DNA: TGTGCCAGCAGCTTTGGGATGACAGGGGCCCTAGATACGCAGTATTTT. Combining the CDR3 with reference TRBV5-4 and TRBJ2-3 gives the whole variable domain ETGVTQSPTHLIKTRGQQVTLRCSSQSGHNTVSWYQQALGQGPQFIFQYYREEENGRGNFPPRFSGLQFPNYSSELNVNALELDDSALYLCASSFGMTGALDTQYFGPGTRLTVL.

The CDR3: CASTAVRQANTGELFF. CDR3 coding DNA: TGCGCCAGCACGGCCGTACGGCAGGCGAACACCGGGGAGCTGTTTTTT. The chain employs TRBV10-1 and TRBJ2-2; no clear D gene. V lost 7 bases, J lost 0 bases, and 15 bases lay in between. CDR1 and CDR2 from the germline V gene are WNHNN and SYGVQD (reference sequence). This CDR3 contains 16 residues.

A remark on this clone: Other DNA sequences from this sample encode an identical CDR3 as well. The chain couples TRBV5-1 to TRBJ1-1; 7 positions agree with TRBD1. V lost 4 bases to trimming and J lost 1 base; unmatched junction nucleotides: 4. The CDR3 is made up of 14 amino acids. Germline CDR1 and CDR2: SGHRS and YFSETQ. The CDR3 nucleotides read TGCGCCAGCAGCCCGGGACAGCCGAACACTGAAGCTTTCTTT. Amino acids: CASSPGQPNTEAFF.

The V call is TRBV5-1, the J call TRBJ1-2; no clear D. The V gene lost 0 bases and the J gene lost 8 bases, with 8 bases spanning the gap. The CDR3 spans 12 residues. Germline V gene sequence: CDR1 SGHRS, CDR2 YFSETQ. In nucleotides, the CDR3 is TGCGCCAGCAGCTTGGATTCGAGGGGCTACACCTTC. This sequence encodes CASSLDSRGYTF.

The chain uses TRBV2 and TRBJ2-7; D may be TRBD1 (6 bases). The CDR3 length is 14 residues. With 5 bases removed from V and 3 bases from J, the gap between germline ends came to 14 bases. Per the germline V gene, CDR1 is SNHLY and CDR2 is FYNNEI. The CDR3 here is CASSTGTRGYEQYF. The CDR3 DNA is TGTGCCAGCAGTACCGGGACACGGGGCTACGAGCAGTACTTC.

The V and J genes are TRBV4-1 and TRBJ1-1; 9 positions match TRBD1. This CDR3 comprises 16 residues. V shed 1 base and J 2 bases; nucleotides not matched to a gene: 5. CDR1 MGHRA and CDR2 YSYEKL come from the germline V gene. CDR3 amino acids: CASSQGWGQGNTEAFF. In DNA, the CDR3 is TGCGCCAGCAGCCAAGGGTGGGGACAGGGAAACACTGAAGCTTTCTTT.

The chain employs TRBV27 and TRBJ2-4; TRBD2 agrees at 10 bases. Trimming at V came to 8 bases and at J to 0 bases, leaving 4 bases not matched to a gene. Germline CDR1 reads MNHEY; CDR2 reads SMNVEV (reference sequence). This CDR3 is built from 15 residues. The CDR3 loop is CASRSGGAAKNIQYF. CDR3 coding DNA: TGTGCCAGCCGAAGCGGGGGGGCAGCCAAAAACATTCAGTACTTC.

The genes are TRBV6-6 and TRBJ1-6, with D maybe TRBD1 (5 bases). The CDR3 consists of 16 residues. Between the trimmed V and J ends, which lost 2 bases and 2 bases, there was a span of 10 bases. Germline V gene sequence: CDR1 MNHNY, CDR2 SVGAGI (reference sequence). The DNA of the CDR3 is TGTGCCAGCAGTTACGACAGATCGACCTATAATTCACCCCTCCACTTT. Its protein is CASSYDRSTYNSPLHF.

This chain connects TRBV15 to TRBJ1-2; TRBD1 might be the D (5 bases). Deletions cut 2 bases from V and 0 bases from J, with 13 bases between. CDR1 is LNHNV and CDR2 is YYDKDF in the germline V gene (reference sequence). CDR3 length: 16 residues. For the CDR3, the DNA is TGTGCCACCAGCAGACCCGACAGCCCTGCTAACTATGGCTACACCTTC. Translating it yields CATSRPDSPANYGYTF.

The chain links TRBV27 to TRBJ1-4; D call uncertain. V was pared by 6 bases and J by 7 bases, with 15 bases between. This CDR3 region has 14 residues. Looked up from germline, CDR1 is MNHEY and CDR2 is SMNVEV (reference sequence). DNA of the CDR3: TGTGCCAGCAGCTATCAATCCCGTGGTGAAAAACTGTTTTTT. Translation gives CASSYQSRGEKLFF. The full variable domain, in which reference TRBV27 and TRBJ1-4 provide the parts outside the CDR3, is EAQVTQNPRYLITVTGKKLTVTCSQNMNHEYMSWYRQDPGLGLRQIYYSMNVEVTDKGDVPEGYKVSRKEKRNFPLILESPSPNQTSLYFCASSYQSRGEKLFFGSGTQLSVL.

J is TRBJ1-3 and V is TRBV7-9, with D possibly being TRBD1 (6 bases). Between the trimmed V and J ends, which lost 0 bases and 3 bases, there was a span of 12 bases. From germline, CDR1 is SEHNR and CDR2 FQNEAQ (reference sequence). This CDR3 spans 16 amino acids. The CDR3 here is CASSLARGASGNTIYF. Here the CDR3 DNA reads TGTGCCAGCAGCTTAGCTCGGGGGGCGAGTGGAAACACCATATATTTT.

The rearrangement joins TRBV18 to TRBJ2-7; D perhaps matches TRBD1 (5 bases). This CDR3 contains 16 residues. Germline assignment: CDR1 KGHSH and CDR2 LQKENI. Trimming removed 4 bases from V and 3 bases from J, with 19 bases in between. In DNA form, the CDR3 reads TGTGCCAGCTCACTTGCCCCTACACAGGCCGGCTACGAGCAGTACTTC. Translating gives CASSLAPTQAGYEQYF.

This chain joins TRBV30 and TRBJ2-7; 10 nucleotides line up with TRBD1. The CDR3 has 15 residues. CDR1 and CDR2 from the germline V gene are GTSNPN and SVGIG (reference sequence). CDR3 amino acids: CAEHPGTGVSGEQYF. The CDR3 DNA reads as TGTGCTGAACATCCCGGGACAGGGGTAAGTGGGGAGCAGTACTTC.

The gene calls are TRBV7-3 and TRBJ1-2; 11 bases align to TRBD1. Germline loops: CDR1 SGHTA, CDR2 FQGTGA. The junction had 0 bases not matched to a gene; V was cut back by 3 bases and J by 6 bases. CDR3 size: 13 residues. The CDR3: CASSLGQGDGYTF. CDR3 nucleotide sequence: TGTGCCAGCAGCTTGGGACAGGGGGATGGCTACACCTTC.

This chain uses TRBV5-6 with TRBJ1-2, with D possibly TRBD1 on 5 matching bases. CDR3 size: 14 residues. Trimming stripped 0 bases from V and 5 bases from J, with 11 bases between. Germline V lookup: CDR1 SGHDT, CDR2 YYEEEE. The CDR3 reads CASSLVQDVYGYTF. CDR3 nucleotides: TGTGCCAGCAGCTTGGTACAGGATGTATATGGCTACACCTTC.

The chain links TRBV9 to TRBJ1-2, with 9 bases fitting TRBD1. Germline assignment: CDR1 SGDLS and CDR2 YYNGEE. V lost 4 bases to trimming and J lost 8 bases; unmatched junction nucleotides: 6. The CDR3 totals 13 residues. The CDR3 DNA sequence: TGTGCCAGCAGCCGTCGGACAGGGGTCGGCTACACCTTC. As protein: CASSRRTGVGYTF.

The rearrangement links TRBV5-1 to TRBJ1-2; TRBD1 aligns across 7 bases. V trimming: 2 bases; J trimming: 5 bases; junction bases outside the gene matches: 6. This CDR3 spans 14 amino acids. Germline V gene sequence: CDR1 SGHRS, CDR2 YFSETQ. This CDR3 is CASSLGTESYGYTF. The CDR3 DNA follows: TGCGCCAGCAGCTTAGGGACAGAGTCGTATGGCTACACCTTC.

The genes are TRBV4-1 and TRBJ2-4; possible D gene TRBD2, 6 bases. The V gene lost 8 bases and the J gene lost 0 bases, with 14 bases spanning the gap. This CDR3 region has 15 residues. The germline V gene encodes CDR1 MGHRA and CDR2 YSYEKL. This CDR3 reads CASGIQGLAKNIQYF. The CDR3 region has the DNA TGCGCCAGCGGGATTCAGGGACTAGCCAAAAACATTCAGTACTTC.

V and J are TRBV19 and TRBJ1-5; D is perhaps TRBD1 (5 bases). The V gene lost 5 bases and the J gene lost 1 base, with 12 bases spanning the gap. The CDR3 is made up of 15 amino acids. From germline, CDR1 is LNHDA and CDR2 SQIVND (reference sequence). As DNA, the CDR3 is TGTGCCAGTAGTGCGGACATGTTAAGCAATCAGCCCCAGCATTTT. Translated, it gives CASSADMLSNQPQHF.

V and J are TRBV29-1 and TRBJ1-4; 8 bases agree with TRBD1. The CDR3 runs to 13 residues. V shed 4 bases, J shed 11 bases, and the junction held 9 bases outside the gene matches. Germline V lookup: CDR1 SQVTM, CDR2 ANQGSEA. The CDR3 DNA is TGCAGCGTTGGGGCAGGGGGCGGCTGGAAACTGTTTTTT. It yields the protein CSVGAGGGWKLFF.